This TCR beta chain derives from a study of cytomegalovirus exposure and HLA in healthy donors. Study-level results: Across all donors, roughly uniform sequencing depth was an assumption of the presence/absence analyses.

As concerns this clone: Its antigen remains unidentified.

The PCR ran on 60 Vbeta and 13 Jbeta primers. The protocol was immunoSEQ multiplex PCR, while the TCRdb copy is restricted to in-frame clones and leaves out a portion. The sample yields around 94,000 clones, more than 70% seen once. There are 19 residues in the CDR3. The chain has TRBV7-5 and TRBJ2-2; no DNA check was done on the table's D call, TRBD1. TRBV7-5 is described as a pseudogene. This sequence originates from a male donor in good health and CMV-seropositive. The sequenced sample was PBMCs. The DNA for the CDR3 is TGTGCCAGAAGCCTAGGGCTAGGGGGATTAGGAGATCGCACCGGGGAGCTGTTTTTT. This gives the protein CARSLGLGGLGDRTGELFF.